This TCR beta chain was sequenced for a study of neurological immune-mediated disorders. This clonotype was observed at least ten times. Its target is not known. The CDR3 is 14 residues long. V was shortened by 4 bases and J by 4 bases, with 14 bases between the two germline ends. Germline V gene sequence: CDR1 SGHRS, CDR2 YFSETQ. Findings and caveats of the study: On phylogenetic grouping, the repertoires of 18 of 34 multiple sclerosis patients fell within one related-CDR3 cluster, constituting a possible signature. The greatest TCR clonal expansion appeared in HTLV-1-associated myelopathy and the smallest, falling below healthy controls, in multiple sclerosis.

The cDNA came from 5'RACE, which used 10-nucleotide random UMIs. Each CDR3 protein gets one entry after TCRdb re-called the 5' RACE reads with MiXCR. The sample has 55,000 to 80,000 distinct CDR3 sequences; under 5.5% are singletons. Unsorted libraries were derived from 2 million PBMCs stored at -80 C. This TCR came from a woman between 45 and 60 years old with multiple sclerosis. Material: PBMCs. This chain joins TRBV5-1 and TRBJ1-1; D possibly corresponds to TRBD1 (6 bases). CDR3: CASSMDSWVTEAFF. The CDR3 region has the DNA TGCGCCAGCAGCATGGACAGTTGGGTCACTGAAGCTTTCTTT.